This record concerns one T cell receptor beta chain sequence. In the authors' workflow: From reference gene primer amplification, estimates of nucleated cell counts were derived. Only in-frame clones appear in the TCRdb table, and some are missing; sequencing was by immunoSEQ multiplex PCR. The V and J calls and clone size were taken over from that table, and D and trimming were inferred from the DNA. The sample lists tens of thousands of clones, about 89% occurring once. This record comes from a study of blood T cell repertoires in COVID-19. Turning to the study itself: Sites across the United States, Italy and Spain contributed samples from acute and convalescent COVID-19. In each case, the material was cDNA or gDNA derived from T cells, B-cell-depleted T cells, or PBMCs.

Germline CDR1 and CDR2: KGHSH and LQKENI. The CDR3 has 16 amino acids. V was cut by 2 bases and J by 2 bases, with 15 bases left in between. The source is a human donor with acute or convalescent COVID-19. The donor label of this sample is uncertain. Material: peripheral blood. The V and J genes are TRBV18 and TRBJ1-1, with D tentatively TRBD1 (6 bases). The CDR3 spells CASSPEAGAGNTEAFF. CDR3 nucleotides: TGTGCCAGCTCACCAGAGGCAGGGGCTGGAAACACTGAAGCTTTCTTT.